This T cell receptor (beta chain) was sequenced for a study of blood T cell repertoires in COVID-19. Study background: Samples taken during acute and convalescent COVID-19 were collected in the United States, Italy and Spain. T cells, B-cell-depleted T cells, or PBMCs provided the cDNA or gDNA that served as material.

Authors' analysis steps: Reference gene primer amplification yielded estimated nucleated cell counts. Here immunoSEQ multiplex PCR was the method, and the copy in TCRdb shows in-frame clones only, minus some. V, J and clone size were drawn from that table, and D and trimming were deduced from the DNA. Of some 370,000 clones listed, roughly 90% are singletons. Germline V lookup: CDR1 MNHGY, CDR2 SVAAGI. The V gene end was trimmed by 1 base and the J gene end by 6 bases; junction bases not matched to a gene: 9. CDR3 size: 16 residues. Sequencing was carried out using peripheral blood. The receptor was isolated from a man younger than 35 with active or convalescent COVID-19. V usage is TRBV6-9 and J usage is TRBJ1-2; TRBD1 matches 9 bases. The CDR3 DNA reads as TGTGCCAGCAGTTATTGGGGGGTGGGACAGGGAGATGGCTACACCTTC. It yields the protein CASSYWGVGQGDGYTF.